The clone carrying this T cell receptor beta chain was seen a handful of times. Its matching antigen is unknown. The data derive from a study of response to subunit inactivated influenza vaccine. Study results and limitations: Each seasonal influenza vaccination recruits few new T cells, the authors suggested.

Trimming stripped 7 bases from V and 1 base from J, with 16 bases between. CDR1 is SEHNR and CDR2 is FQNEAQ in the germline V gene (reference sequence). The CDR3 length is 16 residues. TCRdb reprocessed the RT-PCR reads with MiXCR, giving one entry per CDR3 protein. The sample lists 250,000 to 350,000 distinct CDR3 sequences; approximately 23% were seen once. This rearrangement joins TRBV7-9 to TRBJ2-2, with no clear D. This sequence originates from a man between 50 and 75 years old who received an inactivated influenza vaccine. This specimen was PBMCs from blood, taken approximately 20 months after vaccination. This chain's CDR3 is CASTKSWHLNTGELFF. CDR3 in DNA: TGTGCCAGCACCAAATCGTGGCACTTGAACACCGGGGAGCTGTTTTTT.